Below are 27 T cell receptor beta chains sequenced from a single sample in a study of blood T cell repertoires in COVID-19. Sequencing used immunoSEQ multiplex PCR; TCRdb keeps in-frame clones, though not all of them. The sample includes about 140,000 clones, around nine tenths seen only once; the top ten take 1.5% to 2%. The sample taken for sequencing was peripheral blood. The receptors shown here come from a human donor in a cohort sampled during active COVID-19.

This rearrangement joins TRBV9 to TRBJ2-4, with TRBD1 matching 11 bases. The CDR3 is 18 residues long. Germline V gene sequence: CDR1 SGDLS, CDR2 YYNGEE. Trimming took 0 bases from V and 8 from J; bases not matched to a gene: 13. The chain's CDR3 is CASSVGSRDRGNLDIQYF. For the CDR3, the DNA is TGTGCCAGCAGCGTAGGGTCCAGGGACAGGGGGAATTTGGACATTCAGTACTTC.

The chain recombines TRBV6-6 with TRBJ2-5; D gene uncertain. Per germline, CDR1 MNHNY and CDR2 SVGAGI (reference sequence). CDR3 length: 12 residues. Trimming stripped 5 bases from V and 2 bases from J, with 6 bases between. The CDR3 DNA reads as TGTGCCAGCAGTAAACTGCAAGAGACCCAGTACTTC. Protein product: CASSKLQETQYF.

J is TRBJ2-7 and V is TRBV6-1, with D unresolved. Germline V lookup: CDR1 MNHNS, CDR2 SASEGT. CDR3 size: 15 residues. The ends were cut back, 1 base at V and 3 bases at J, with 13 bases in the middle. Written as DNA, the CDR3 is TGTGCCAGCAGTGAAGTCGGGTCGATTCTCTACGAGCAGTACTTC. It yields the protein CASSEVGSILYEQYF.

The chain employs TRBV18 and TRBJ2-7, with a weak D call TRBD2 (6 bases). The CDR3 spans 13 residues. Germline V gene sequence: CDR1 KGHSH, CDR2 LQKENI. Trimming took 0 bases from V and 5 from J, leaving 8 bases between them. CDR3 sequence: CASSPPGEDEQYF. The CDR3 DNA follows: TGTGCCAGCTCACCACCAGGGGAGGACGAGCAGTACTTC.

This clone showed up just once. J is TRBJ2-5 and V is TRBV12-3 or TRBV12-4; no reliable D call. V was shortened by 6 bases and J by 4 bases, with 9 bases between the two germline ends. The CDR3 covers 12 residues. The CDR3 bases are TGTGCCAGCAGCCCCGCAGGAGAGACCCAGTACTTC. Residues: CASSPAGETQYF.

The chain carries TRBV18 and TRBJ1-2; 12 bases match TRBD1. V lost 2 bases to trimming and J lost 6 bases; unmatched junction nucleotides: 4. The CDR3 loop spans 15 amino acids. The germline V gene has CDR1 KGHSH and CDR2 LQKENI. CDR3 region: CASSPSGTGGNGYTF. The CDR3 nucleotides are TGTGCCAGCTCACCATCCGGGACAGGGGGCAATGGCTACACCTTC.

V usage is TRBV4-1 and J usage is TRBJ2-7; maybe TRBD1 (6 bases). There are 12 residues in the CDR3. V lost 11 bases and J lost 3, with 14 bases in between. Per the germline V gene, CDR1 is MGHRA and CDR2 is YSYEKL. Here the CDR3 reads CAPKPQGYEQYF. The CDR3 DNA reads TGCGCCCCCAAACCACAGGGCTACGAGCAGTACTTC.

This chain connects TRBV29-1 to TRBJ1-1; D perhaps matches TRBD1 (5 bases). The V end was cut by 7 bases, the J end by 0 bases, with 12 bases between. Germline CDR1 reads SQVTM; CDR2 reads ANQGSEA. This CDR3 spans 13 amino acids. The CDR3 region has the DNA TGCAGCGCTCACAGGAACATGAACACTGAAGCTTTCTTT. It codes for CSAHRNMNTEAFF. The full variable domain, rest sourced from reference TRBV29-1 and TRBJ1-1, is SAVISQKPSRDICQRGTSLTIQCQVDSQVTMMFWYRQQPGQSLTLIATANQGSEATYESGFVIDKFPISRPNLTFSTLTVSNMSPEDSSIYLCSAHRNMNTEAFFGQGTRLTVV.

V gene TRBV6-6 combines with J gene TRBJ1-2; perhaps TRBD1 as D (6 bases). The V gene's germline CDR1 is MNHNY and CDR2 SVGAGI (reference sequence). Trimming left V 0 bases short and J 0 bases short, with 11 bases between. There are 16 residues in the CDR3. The DNA for the CDR3 is TGTGCCAGCAGTTACTCAGGGGGGGCAGCTAACTATGGCTACACCTTC. The encoded protein is CASSYSGGAANYGYTF.

This clone was observed once. This chain joins TRBV28 and TRBJ2-5, with D hard to call. Germline loops: CDR1 MDHEN, CDR2 SYDVKM. V dropped 1 base and J dropped 1 base, with 7 bases sitting between them. This CDR3 is built from 14 residues. CDR3 sequence: CASSLSGRQETQYF. CDR3 nucleotides: TGTGCCAGCAGTTTATCTGGGCGCCAAGAGACCCAGTACTTC.

This chain links TRBV11-2 with TRBJ1-2; 7 bases align to TRBD1. The CDR3 has 18 residues. Germline values: CDR1 SGHAT, CDR2 FQNNGV. The V and J ends lost 1 base and 1 base, in that order; junction bases with no gene match: 12. The CDR3 nucleotides read TGTGCCAGCAGCTTAGGATCACCAGGGGGGCCCTTTAACTATGGCTACACCTTC. Its protein product is CASSLGSPGGPFNYGYTF.

The chain uses TRBV6-5 and TRBJ2-1; no firm D call. V was clipped by 0 bases and J by 4 bases, with 10 bases between them. The CDR3 is 15 amino acids. CDR1 and CDR2 from the germline V gene are MNHEY and SVGAGI. CDR3 protein: CASSYSSPVYNEQFF. The CDR3 region has the DNA TGTGCCAGCAGTTACTCAAGTCCAGTATACAATGAGCAGTTCTTC.

DNA for the CDR3: TGTGCCAGTAGCAGATCCTCTGCTGGAAACACCATATATTTT. Translation: CASSRSSAGNTIYF. This chain joins TRBV19 and TRBJ1-3; D is unresolved. In germline, CDR1 is LNHDA, CDR2 SQIVND (reference sequence). The CDR3 has 14 residues. With 6 bases removed from V and 2 bases from J, the gap between germline ends came to 11 bases. The variable domain in full, completed from reference TRBV19 and TRBJ1-3, reads DGGITQSPKYLFRKEGQNVTLSCEQNLNHDAMYWYRQDPGQGLRLIYYSQIVNDFQKGDIAEGYSVSREKKESFPLTVTSAQKNPTAFYLCASSRSSAGNTIYFGEGSWLTVV.

The J gene is TRBJ1-2, the V gene TRBV29-1, with unresolved D. Trimming took 1 base from V and 0 from J, leaving 6 bases between them. The CDR3 is 13 residues long. The germline V gene encodes CDR1 SQVTM and CDR2 ANQGSEA. The CDR3 reads CSVEVHSNYGYTF. CDR3 in DNA: TGCAGCGTTGAAGTACATTCTAACTATGGCTACACCTTC.

This chain uses TRBV10-1 with TRBJ1-5; 9 bases align to TRBD1. CDR3 length: 15 amino acids. Germline V gene lookup returns CDR1 WNHNN and CDR2 SYGVQD (reference sequence). V shed 5 bases and J 3 bases; nucleotides not matched to a gene: 5. The CDR3 DNA follows: TGCGCCAGCAGTCTGACAGGGGGGATCAATCAGCCCCAGCATTTT. Translation gives CASSLTGGINQPQHF.

V and J are TRBV6-2 or TRBV6-3 and TRBJ2-7; tentative D call: TRBD1 (6 bases). The germline V gene has CDR1 MNHEY and CDR2 SVGEGT. The CDR3 length is 14 residues. V lost 4 bases and J 1 base, leaving 11 bases between the germline ends. The CDR3 loop is CASSSRRGSYEQYF. CDR3 DNA sequence: TGTGCCAGCAGTTCCCGCAGGGGATCCTACGAGCAGTACTTC.

The chain uses TRBV6-5 and TRBJ2-7; D possibly corresponds to TRBD2 (6 bases). The CDR3 is 14 residues long. The V and J ends lost 2 bases and 7 bases respectively, with 15 bases between them. The germline CDR1 and CDR2 sequences are MNHEY and SVGAGI. The chain's CDR3 is CASSYEIRGREQYF. The CDR3 nucleotides are TGTGCCAGCAGTTACGAAATCCGGGGGAGGGAGCAGTACTTC.

The chain has TRBV4-3 and TRBJ2-3; D uncertain. Germline V gene lookup returns CDR1 LGHNA and CDR2 YSLEER. V lost 1 base, J lost 0 bases, and 14 bases lay in between. This CDR3 contains 17 residues. CDR3 DNA: TGCGCCAGCAGCCAAGGTAATGGGCCCCCAAGCACAGATACGCAGTATTTT. Protein sequence: CASSQGNGPPSTDTQYF.

The CDR3 coding sequence is TGTGCCAGCAGTAGCCTGACAGGGGTTAATTCACCCCTCCACTTT. This gives the protein CASSSLTGVNSPLHF. The chain is built from TRBV6-5 and TRBJ1-6; 8 bases are a match to TRBD1. Germline V gives CDR1 MNHEY, CDR2 SVGAGI. V shed 5 bases, J shed 6 bases, and the junction held 6 bases outside the gene matches. This CDR3 is built from 15 residues.

The chain employs TRBV2 and TRBJ1-1; 8 nucleotides line up with TRBD1. Looked up from germline, CDR1 is SNHLY and CDR2 is FYNNEI. Losses at the gene ends were 8 bases for V and 5 bases for J; bases not matched to a gene: 10. This CDR3 has 14 residues. DNA for the CDR3: TGTGCCAGCGGGCAGCAGGGGGCGGGAACTGAAGCTTTCTTT. Protein product: CASGQQGAGTEAFF.

This clone was seen only once. The chain has TRBV11-3 and TRBJ2-5; 8 nucleotides line up with TRBD1. The CDR3 has 15 residues. V lost 11 bases to trimming and J lost 7 bases; unmatched junction nucleotides: 18. Germline CDR1 and CDR2: SGHNT and YENEEA. The CDR3 protein is CAGLPGGSRGGTQYF. CDR3 nucleotides: TGTGCCGGCTTACCAGGGGGCTCTCGGGGTGGGACCCAGTACTTC.

The CDR3 sequence is CASSEAGTIRSGANVLTF. The CDR3 coding sequence is TGTGCCAGCAGTGAAGCGGGGACAATCCGCTCTGGGGCCAACGTCCTGACTTTC. The V call is TRBV2, the J call TRBJ2-6, with TRBD1 as a possible D gene (6 bases). The CDR3 spans 18 residues. CDR1 and CDR2 (germline): SNHLY, FYNNEI. Trimming removed 0 bases at V and 0 bases at J, with 12 bases between.

The chain carries TRBV7-3 and TRBJ2-5; D is unclear. Trimming removed 1 base at V and 3 bases at J, with 12 bases between. The CDR3 consists of 15 residues. Germline V gene sequence: CDR1 SGHTA, CDR2 FQGTGA. The CDR3 sequence is CASSLNGGTKETQYF. CDR3 nucleotide sequence: TGTGCCAGCAGCTTAAATGGTGGTACAAAAGAGACCCAGTACTTC.

The chain uses TRBV6-5 and TRBJ2-5; 10 bases are shared with TRBD1. V lost 6 bases, J lost 7 bases, and 2 bases stayed unmatched. The CDR3 length is 12 residues. The V gene's germline CDR1 is MNHEY and CDR2 SVGAGI. CDR3 nucleotides: TGTGCCAGCAGCAGGACAGGGGGGACCCAGTACTTC. Translating gives CASSRTGGTQYF.

The chain uses TRBV27 and TRBJ2-2, with 11 positions matching TRBD1. The junction had 6 bases not matched to a gene; V was cut back by 3 bases and J by 3 bases. CDR1 and CDR2 from the germline V gene are MNHEY and SMNVEV (reference sequence). The CDR3 consists of 17 residues. The CDR3 spells CASSFRTGGVYTGELFF. Written as DNA, the CDR3 is TGTGCCAGCAGTTTCCGGACAGGGGGCGTATACACCGGGGAGCTGTTTTTT.

J is TRBJ1-5 and V is TRBV7-9, with D possibly matching TRBD1 (5 bases). CDR1 is SEHNR and CDR2 is FQNEAQ in the germline V gene (reference sequence). This CDR3 is built from 16 residues. V shed 0 bases and J shed 0 bases, with 9 bases lying between them. The CDR3 DNA reads TGTGCCAGCAGCTTAGCGGGGGGAAATAGCAATCAGCCCCAGCATTTT. It encodes CASSLAGGNSNQPQHF. Filled out from reference TRBV7-9 and TRBJ1-5, the complete variable domain reads DTGVSQNPRHKITKRGQNVTFRCDPISEHNRLYWYRQTLGQGPEFLTYFQNEAQLEKSRLLSDRFSAERPKGSFSTLEIQRTEQGDSAMYLCASSLAGGNSNQPQHFGDGTRLSIL.

The genes are TRBV10-3 and TRBJ1-4, with 7 bases fitting TRBD1. The length of the CDR3 is 15 residues. The junction had 9 bases not matched to a gene; V was cut back by 3 bases and J by 8 bases. Per germline, CDR1 ENHRY and CDR2 SYGVKD. CDR3 in amino acids: CAISDLGRGREKLFF. The CDR3 DNA reads as TGTGCCATCAGTGATTTGGGCAGGGGGAGGGAAAAACTGTTTTTT.